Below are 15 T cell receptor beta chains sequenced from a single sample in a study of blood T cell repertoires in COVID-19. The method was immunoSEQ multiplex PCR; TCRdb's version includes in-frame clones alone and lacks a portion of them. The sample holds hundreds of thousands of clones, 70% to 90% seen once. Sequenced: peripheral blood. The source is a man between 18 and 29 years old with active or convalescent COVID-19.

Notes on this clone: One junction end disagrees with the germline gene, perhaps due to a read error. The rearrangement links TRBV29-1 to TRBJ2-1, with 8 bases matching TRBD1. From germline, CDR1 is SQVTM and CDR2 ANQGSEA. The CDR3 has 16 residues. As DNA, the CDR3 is TGCAGCGTCGAAGACACTACGGACAGGGCGGGGAATGAGCAGTTCTTC. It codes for CSVEDTTDRAGNEQFF.

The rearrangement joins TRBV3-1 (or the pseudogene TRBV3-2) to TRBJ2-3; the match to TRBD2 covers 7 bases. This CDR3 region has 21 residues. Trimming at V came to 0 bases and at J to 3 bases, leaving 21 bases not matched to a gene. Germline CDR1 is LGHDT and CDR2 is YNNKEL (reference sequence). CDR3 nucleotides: TGTGCCAGCAGCCAAGATTTTTCACGAGGGACCCAGCGGGGACCGACAGATACGCAGTATTTT. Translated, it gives CASSQDFSRGTQRGPTDTQYF.

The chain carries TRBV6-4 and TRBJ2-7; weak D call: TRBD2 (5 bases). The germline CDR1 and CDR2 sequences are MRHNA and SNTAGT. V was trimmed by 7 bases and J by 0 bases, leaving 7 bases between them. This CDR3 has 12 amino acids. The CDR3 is CASTGSSYEQYF. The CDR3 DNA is TGTGCCAGCACGGGGAGCTCCTACGAGCAGTACTTC.

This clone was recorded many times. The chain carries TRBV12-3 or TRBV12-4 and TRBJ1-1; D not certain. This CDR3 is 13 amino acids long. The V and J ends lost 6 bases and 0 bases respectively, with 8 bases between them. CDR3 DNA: TGTGCCAGCAGCGCAACAATGAACACTGAAGCTTTCTTT. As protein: CASSATMNTEAFF.

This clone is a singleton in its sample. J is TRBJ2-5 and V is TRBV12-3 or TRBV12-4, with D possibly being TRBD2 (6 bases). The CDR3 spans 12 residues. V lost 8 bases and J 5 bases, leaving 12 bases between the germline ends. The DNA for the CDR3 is TGTGCCAGCTGGGCGGGGTCGGAGACCCAGTACTTC. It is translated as CASWAGSETQYF.

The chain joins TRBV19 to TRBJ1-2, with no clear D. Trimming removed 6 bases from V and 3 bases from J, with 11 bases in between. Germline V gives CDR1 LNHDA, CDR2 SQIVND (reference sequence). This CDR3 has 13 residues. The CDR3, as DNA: TGTGCCAGTAGCCCCGCACAGTACTATGGCTACACCTTC. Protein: CASSPAQYYGYTF.

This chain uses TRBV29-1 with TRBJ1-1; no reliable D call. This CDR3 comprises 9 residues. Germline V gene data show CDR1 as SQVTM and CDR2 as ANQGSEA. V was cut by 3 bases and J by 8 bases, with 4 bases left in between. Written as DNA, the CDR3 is TGCAGCGTTGAGTCGGAAGCTTTCTTT. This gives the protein CSVESEAFF.

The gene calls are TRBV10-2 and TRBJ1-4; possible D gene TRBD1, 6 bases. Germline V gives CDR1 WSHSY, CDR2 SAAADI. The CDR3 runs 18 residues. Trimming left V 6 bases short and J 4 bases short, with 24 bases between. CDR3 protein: CASRKTASLPRGNEKLFF. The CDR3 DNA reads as TGCGCCAGCAGGAAGACAGCTTCCCTCCCCAGGGGTAATGAAAAACTGTTTTTT.

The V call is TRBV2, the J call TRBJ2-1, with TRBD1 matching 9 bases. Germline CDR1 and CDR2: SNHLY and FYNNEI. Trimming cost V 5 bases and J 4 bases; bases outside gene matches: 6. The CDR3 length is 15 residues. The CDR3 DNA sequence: TGTGCCAGCAGTCGACCGGGACAGGGTTACAATGAGCAGTTCTTC. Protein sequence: CASSRPGQGYNEQFF.

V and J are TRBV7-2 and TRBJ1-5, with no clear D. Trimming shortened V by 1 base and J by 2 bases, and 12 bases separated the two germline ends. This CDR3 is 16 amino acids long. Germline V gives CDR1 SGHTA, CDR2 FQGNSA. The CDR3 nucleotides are TGTGCCAGCAGCTTAGGAGCGACTACGGGCAATCAGCCCCAGCATTTT. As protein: CASSLGATTGNQPQHF.

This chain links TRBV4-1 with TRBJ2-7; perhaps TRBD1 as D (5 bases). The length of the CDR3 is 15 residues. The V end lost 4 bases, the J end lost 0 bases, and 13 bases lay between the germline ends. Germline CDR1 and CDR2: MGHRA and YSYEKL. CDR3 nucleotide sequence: TGCGCCAGCAGCCCTCGGCAGGGCAGCTCCTACGAGCAGTACTTC. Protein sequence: CASSPRQGSSYEQYF.

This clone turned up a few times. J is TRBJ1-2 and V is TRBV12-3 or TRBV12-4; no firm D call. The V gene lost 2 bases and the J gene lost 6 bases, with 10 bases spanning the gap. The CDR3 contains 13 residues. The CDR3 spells CASSLSPGDGYTF. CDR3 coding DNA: TGTGCCAGCAGTTTATCCCCGGGAGATGGCTACACCTTC.

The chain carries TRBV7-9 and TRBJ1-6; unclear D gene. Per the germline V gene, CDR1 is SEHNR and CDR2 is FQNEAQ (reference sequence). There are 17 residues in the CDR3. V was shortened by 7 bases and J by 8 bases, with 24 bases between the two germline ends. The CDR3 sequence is CASTPEAGSGVDSPLHF. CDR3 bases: TGTGCCAGCACGCCAGAAGCGGGATCGGGTGTGGATTCACCCCTCCACTTT.

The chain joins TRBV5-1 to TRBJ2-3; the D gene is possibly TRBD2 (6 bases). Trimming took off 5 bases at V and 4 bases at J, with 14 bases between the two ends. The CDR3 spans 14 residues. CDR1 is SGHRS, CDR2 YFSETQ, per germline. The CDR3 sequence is CASRGLAFPDTQYF. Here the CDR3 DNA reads TGCGCCAGCAGAGGGCTAGCGTTCCCAGATACGCAGTATTTT.

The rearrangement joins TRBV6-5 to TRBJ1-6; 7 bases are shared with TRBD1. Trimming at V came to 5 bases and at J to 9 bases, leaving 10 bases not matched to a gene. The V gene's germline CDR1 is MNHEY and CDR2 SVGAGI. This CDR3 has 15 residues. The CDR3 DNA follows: TGTGCCAGCAGTACGACAGGGCCCCCGGGTTCACCCCTCCACTTT. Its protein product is CASSTTGPPGSPLHF.